This T cell receptor beta chain was sequenced during a study of a mutant IDH1 vaccine in newly diagnosed glioma. Using immunoSEQ multiplex PCR, the repertoire was profiled, and TCRdb retains in-frame clones only, with some absent. Here the sample spans roughly 74,000 clones, 85% being singletons. Germline V gene data show CDR1 as SGHNT and CDR2 as YYREEE (reference sequence). J gave up 3 bases and V 4 bases, and 6 bases lay outside the gene matches. This CDR3 comprises 15 residues. The time point was: week 23, last vaccination. Doses consisted of 300 ug of mutant IDH1 20-mer peptide each, paired with topical imiquimod. With respect to this clone: Antigen: not known.

The sample in question was PBMCs, obtained from a glioma patient whose treatment included an IDH1 peptide vaccine. The genes are TRBV5-4 and TRBJ2-7, with 11 bases that match TRBD2. The TCR sequence derives from a man aged 30-40 years with glioma. Some clones in this sample may be carry-over from other donors' samples. Written as DNA, the CDR3 is TGTGCCAGCAGCCAAACTAGCGGGAGCCACTACGAGCAGTACTTC. Amino acids: CASSQTSGSHYEQYF.